The present T cell receptor (beta chain) was sequenced within a study of shared clonotypes between healthy human individuals. Study conclusions and caveats: The study's rarefaction showed incomplete sorted-subset sequencing despite large depth. The sharing of 4% to 5.5% of naive CD4 clonotypes was seen across a few donors.

Remarks on this clone: Its cognate antigen is unknown.

Per germline, CDR1 KGHSH and CDR2 LQKENI. The CDR3 contains 15 residues. V shed 3 bases and J shed 3 bases, with 11 bases lying between them. Genomic DNA from each subset was divided evenly over several immunoSEQ plates. Per the original methods: Filtering was not the same, since immunoSEQ gave junction-only sequences without quality scores. Assay: immunoSEQ multiplex PCR; the TCRdb copy retains only in-frame clones and omits some. V, J and clone size were drawn from that table, and D and trimming were deduced from the DNA. The sample includes just over 2,000,000 clones, 85% to 95% of them seen just once.

This clonotype was sampled from a young man in good health. The sample was naive CD4+ T cells sorted from blood. Subset described: CD45RA+ positively selected. The rearrangement joins TRBV18 to TRBJ1-4; tentative D call: TRBD1 (6 bases). The CDR3 is CASSPLAGANEKLFF. The CDR3 nucleotides are TGTGCCAGCTCACCCCTGGCAGGGGCTAATGAAAAACTGTTTTTT.